This T cell receptor beta chain originates from a study of technical replicates of blood from four donors (dated by TCRdb to 2016 to 2017). Library construction relied on the immunoSEQ multiplex PCR assay. TCRdb retrieved this table from immuneACCESS and kept in-frame rearrangements only. Not all clones are present; in checked studies, unresolved V genes account for under half, and no reason is known for the remainder. In this sample the table shows approximately 8,000 clones, roughly 90% of which occur a single time. The ten largest clones take up 12% of the sample. About this clone: Its antigen remains undetermined. Per-base qualities were not stored, and no clone one base away is much larger.

The CDR3, from cysteine to phenylalanine, totals 15 residues. Only the CDR3 DNA stays, 45 bases, in frame from base 1. For CDR1 and CDR2, the germline V gene lists LGHNA and YNFKEQ. The trim is 0 bases for V and 3 bases for J, with a gap of 12 bases between the germline ends. The TCR comes from a human donor in good health. The specimen sequenced was PBMCs. Recombination connected TRBV4-2 to TRBJ2-7; TRBD2 is a possible D gene, resting on 6 matching bases. The CDR3 here reads CASSQERGGYYEQYF. The sequenced DNA is TGTGCCAGCAGCCAAGAGCGGGGTGGGTACTACGAGCAGTACTTC.